Listed below are T cell receptor beta chains from one sample, sequenced in a study of cytomegalovirus exposure and HLA in healthy donors. Sequenced by immunoSEQ multiplex PCR; TCRdb stores in-frame clones only, minus some. Of some 130,000 clones in the sample, approximately 80% were seen once. The sequenced material came from PBMCs. All receptors come from a man aged 25-45 years in good health and CMV-seronegative. The CDR3 runs from the conserved cysteine through the conserved F or W. The D gene is left open where the match is weak. Some rows have no size entry. The others give once, few or many, or a class for an expanded clone.

. 13 TRBJ2-5 TRBV6-1 . CASSDGWEETQYF TGTGCCAGCAGTGACGGGTGGGAAGAGACCCAGTACTTC
. 14 TRBJ2-7 TRBV5-1 . CASSLDWGGGEQYF TGCGCCAGCAGCTTGGATTGGGGAGGGGGAGAGCAGTACTTC
. 15 TRBJ2-5 TRBV27 few CASSHSTGIQETQYF TGTGCCAGCAGTCATAGTACAGGGATACAAGAGACCCAGTACTTC
TRBD1 15 TRBJ2-5 TRBV10-3 . CAISEPFEGAKTQYF TGTGCCATCAGTGAGCCCTTCGAGGGGGCCAAGACCCAGTACTTC
. 14 TRBJ2-3 TRBV10-3 once CAISRTELGDTQYF TGTGCCATCAGTCGGACTGAGCTCGGAGATACGCAGTATTTT
. 12 TRBJ1-1 TRBV2 few CASREWNTEAFF TGTGCCAGCAGGGAGTGGAACACTGAAGCTTTCTTT
TRBD2 14 TRBJ2-1 TRBV28 . CASSFNGGRDEQFF TGTGCCAGCAGTTTTAACGGTGGGAGGGATGAGCAGTTCTTC
TRBD2 13 TRBJ2-1 TRBV7-9 . CASSLLAGDEEFF TGTGCCAGCAGCTTACTAGCGGGAGATGAGGAGTTCTTC
. 14 TRBJ2-2 TRBV30 . CAWSGGANTGELFF TGTGCCTGGAGTGGCGGAGCAAACACCGGGGAGCTGTTTTTT
TRBD1 14 TRBJ2-1 TRBV11-3 . CASSTRDSNNEQFF TGTGCCAGCAGCACTCGGGACAGTAACAATGAGCAGTTCTTC
TRBD1 16 TRBJ1-1 TRBV4-2 few CASSQDPGTGNTEAFF TGTGCCAGCAGCCAAGACCCTGGGACAGGGAACACTGAAGCTTTCTTT
. 15 TRBJ1-5 TRBV5-1 . CASSLAGNSNQPQHF TGCGCCAGCAGCTTGGCGGGGAATAGCAATCAGCCCCAGCATTTT
TRBD1 15 TRBJ1-4 TRBV9 . CASSVGGTGHEKLFF TGTGCCAGCAGCGTAGGGGGGACAGGACATGAAAAACTGTTTTTT
. 14 TRBJ1-4 TRBV6-1 . CASRPDGFVEKLFF TGTGCCAGCAGACCTGACGGGTTTGTTGAAAAACTGTTTTTT
TRBD1 13 TRBJ1-2 TRBV7-2 . CASSPRQGVSYTF TGTGCCAGCAGCCCCAGACAGGGAGTGAGCTACACCTTC
. 13 TRBJ1-1 TRBV30 . CAWSYSGNTEAFF TGTGCCTGGAGTTATAGTGGGAACACTGAAGCTTTCTTT
TRBD1 14 TRBJ2-7 TRBV2 . CASSVTGGVYEQYF TGTGCCAGCAGTGTGACAGGGGGGGTCTACGAGCAGTACTTC
. 14 TRBJ2-7 TRBV6-4 few CAIPTSTGGDEQYF TGTGCCATCCCAACTTCGACAGGTGGAGACGAGCAGTACTTC
. 12 TRBJ2-1 TRBV28 . CASSLPGNEQFF TGTGCCAGCAGCCTACCGGGGAATGAGCAGTTCTTC
. 14 TRBJ2-1 TRBV28 . CASSERDLTNEQFF TGTGCCAGCAGTGAACGGGACTTAACCAATGAGCAGTTCTTC
. 14 TRBJ2-7 TRBV7-2 . CASSLDGPSYEQYF TGTGCCAGCAGCTTAGACGGTCCCTCCTACGAGCAGTACTTC
. 13 TRBJ2-7 TRBV6-5 few CASRGSVVHEQYF TGTGCCAGCAGGGGTAGCGTCGTCCACGAGCAGTACTTC
. 14 TRBJ1-2 TRBV28 . CASTEADRTYGYTF TGTGCCAGCACCGAGGCCGACAGGACCTATGGCTACACCTTC
. 11 TRBJ2-7 TRBV10-3 few CAISEMTSWYF TGTGCCATCAGTGAAATGACTAGTTGGTACTTC
TRBD1 16 TRBJ2-7 TRBV6-5 . CASSSTRETGRDEQYF TGTGCCAGCAGTTCAACGAGGGAGACAGGGAGAGACGAGCAGTACTTC
. 14 TRBJ2-3 TRBV6-5 once CASSYTRGADTQYF TGTGCCAGCAGTTACACCAGGGGAGCAGATACGCAGTATTTT
. 14 TRBJ2-3 TRBV7-7 . CASSLVAGTDTQYF TGTGCTAGCAGCTTAGTAGCGGGCACAGATACGCAGTATTTT
TRBD1 16 TRBJ2-1 TRBV2 . CASTPSWDRLFHEQFF TGTGCCAGCACCCCATCGTGGGACAGGCTTTTCCATGAGCAGTTCTTC
. 13 TRBJ2-2 TRBV6-4 once CASSDNSGGELFF TGTGCCAGCAGTGATAACAGTGGCGGGGAGCTGTTTTTT
. 15 TRBJ2-2 TRBV2 . CASSEGAANTGELFF TGTGCCAGCAGTGAGGGGGCGGCGAACACCGGGGAGCTGTTTTTT
. 14 TRBJ2-3 TRBV19 . CATQTPGSADTQYF TGTGCCACTCAAACCCCCGGGTCGGCGGATACGCAGTATTTT
TRBD2 16 TRBJ2-7 TRBV6-5 once CASSYSLAGVVYEQYF TGTGCCAGCAGTTACTCCCTAGCGGGAGTAGTGTACGAGCAGTACTTC
TRBD2 16 TRBJ2-1 TRBV7-9 few CASSLQREGRWNEQFF TGTGCCAGCAGCTTACAGCGGGAGGGCAGATGGAATGAGCAGTTCTTC
. 14 TRBJ1-1 TRBV5-1 . CASSFTGLGTEAFF TGCGCCAGCAGCTTCACAGGGTTGGGCACTGAAGCTTTCTTT
TRBD2 17 TRBJ2-1 TRBV7-8 . CASSLGAGGGAYNEQFF TGTGCCAGCAGCTTAGGAGCCGGCGGGGGGGCATACAATGAGCAGTTCTTC
. 15 TRBJ1-5 TRBV6-1 . CASVFNGVQRQPQHF TGTGCCAGCGTATTCAACGGGGTCCAGAGGCAGCCCCAGCATTTT
. 14 TRBJ2-7 TRBV4-1 . CASSQYGVTNEQYF TGCGCCAGCAGCCAGTACGGGGTCACCAACGAGCAGTACTTC
TRBD1 14 TRBJ1-2 TRBV29-1 . CSVEGQGRNYGYTF TGCAGCGTTGAGGGACAGGGGAGGAACTATGGCTACACCTTC
. 13 TRBJ1-4 TRBV7-9 . CASSLGHDEKLFF TGTGCCAGCAGCCTTGGACACGATGAAAAACTGTTTTTT
. 13 TRBJ1-4 TRBV2 . CASDRGINEKLFF TGTGCCAGTGACCGGGGGATTAATGAAAAACTGTTTTTT
. 14 TRBJ1-3 TRBV28 . CASSLSVSGNTIYF TGTGCCAGCAGTTTGAGCGTCTCTGGAAACACCATATATTTT
. 14 TRBJ2-3 TRBV7-6 . CASSFVGSTDTQYF TGTGCCAGCAGCTTCGTCGGGAGCACAGATACGCAGTATTTT
TRBD1 11 TRBJ1-5 TRBV5-6 . CAGQGDQPQHF TGTGCCGGACAGGGTGATCAGCCCCAGCATTTT
TRBD2 13 TRBJ2-1 TRBV7-6 . CASSGTSGNEQFF TGTGCCAGCAGCGGTACTAGCGGCAATGAGCAGTTCTTC
. 14 TRBJ2-7 TRBV27 . CASSLAQWGDEQYF TGTGCCAGCAGTTTAGCACAGTGGGGAGACGAGCAGTACTTC
TRBD1 13 TRBJ1-5 TRBV7-2 . CASSSNRGQPQHF TGTGCCAGCAGCTCAAACAGGGGTCAGCCCCAGCATTTT
TRBD1 20 TRBJ1-2 TRBV10-3 . CAISESTGGRQGSELYGYTF TGTGCCATCAGTGAGTCGACGGGTGGTCGACAGGGGAGTGAACTCTATGGCTACACCTTC
TRBD1 20 TRBJ2-1 TRBV29-1 . CSVESYFRGQGLRRYNEQFF TGCAGCGTTGAATCATACTTCAGGGGACAGGGGCTTCGTCGCTACAATGAGCAGTTCTTC
. 14 TRBJ1-1 TRBV9 . CASSATVHNTEAFF TGTGCCAGCAGCGCGACAGTCCACAACACTGAAGCTTTCTTT
. 13 TRBJ1-5 TRBV6-1 once CASSPDRYQPQHF TGTGCCAGCAGTCCGGACAGATATCAGCCCCAGCATTTT
. 13 TRBJ1-1 TRBV30 once CAWSASLNTEAFF TGTGCCTGGAGTGCTTCCCTGAACACTGAAGCTTTCTTT
. 14 TRBJ2-5 TRBV6-1 . CASNSGTLQETQYF TGTGCCAGCAACTCCGGGACACTACAAGAGACCCAGTACTTC
TRBD1 13 TRBJ1-5 TRBV29-1 once CSVGQGANQPQHF TGCAGCGTTGGACAGGGAGCTAATCAGCCCCAGCATTTT
. 15 TRBJ1-4 TRBV5-4 . CASSREGGTNEKLFF TGTGCCAGCAGCCGGGAGGGGGGAACTAATGAAAAACTGTTTTTT
. 17 TRBJ2-5 TRBV29-1 . CSVDISRTGGGQETQYF TGCAGCGTTGACATTTCGCGGACAGGAGGGGGCCAAGAGACCCAGTACTTC
. 12 TRBJ2-7 TRBV27 . CASSFGTGEQYF TGTGCCAGCAGTTTTGGGACTGGGGAGCAGTACTTC
TRBD2 17 TRBJ2-2 TRBV9 . CASSPGLASWSTGELFF TGTGCCAGCAGCCCAGGACTAGCGTCTTGGAGCACCGGGGAGCTGTTTTTT
. 14 TRBJ1-2 TRBV5-1 . CASSITGTNYGYTF TGCGCCAGCAGCATCACAGGGACTAACTACGGCTACACCTTC
. 16 TRBJ1-3 TRBV15 . CATSGVLGGSGNTIYF TGTGCCACCAGCGGCGTGTTAGGGGGCTCTGGAAACACCATATATTTT
. 12 TRBJ2-5 TRBV11-2 . CASSSSRETQYF TGTGCCAGCAGCTCCTCCCGGGAGACCCAGTACTTC